This is a list of T cell receptor beta chains from one sample in a study of blood T cells in healthy people across ages. TCRdb passed the 5' RACE reads through MiXCR, listing each CDR3 protein once. Counted here are about 690,000 distinct CDR3 sequences, around 43% occurring once; the ten biggest clones make up around 30%. The sample consisted of blood. These TCRs come from a man older than 75 in good health. CDR3s include the opening cysteine and the closing phenylalanine or tryptophan. Each record gives: J gene, D gene, V gene, clone size, CDR3 protein, CDR3 DNA. D genes are given only for firm matches. The listing skips clone size in some rows; elsewhere it reads once, few, many or a size class.

J: TRBJ2-1
D: .
V: TRBV7-2
size: few
CDR3: CASSVHNEQFF
DNA: TGTGCCAGCAGCGTTCACAATGAGCAGTTCTTC

J: TRBJ2-6
D: .
V: TRBV12-3/TRBV12-4
size: .
CDR3: CASSPIQDSGANVLTF
DNA: TGTGCCAGCAGTCCTATACAGGACTCTGGGGCCAACGTCCTGACTTTC

J: TRBJ2-1
D: TRBD1
V: TRBV29-1
size: .
CDR3: CSVAGGTYNEQFF
DNA: TGCAGCGTTGCAGGGGGCACCTACAATGAGCAGTTCTTC

J: TRBJ1-6
D: TRBD1
V: TRBV20-1
size: .
CDR3: CSAAGQGSSPLHF
DNA: TGCAGTGCCGCCGGACAGGGAAGTTCACCCCTCCACTTT

J: TRBJ2-7
D: TRBD1
V: TRBV20-1
size: .
CDR3: CSAKLAGQGYEQYF
DNA: TGCAGTGCTAAGCTGGCCGGACAGGGCTACGAGCAGTACTTC

J: TRBJ2-7
D: TRBD1
V: TRBV3-1
size: few
CDR3: CASSQDSDRVIYEQYF
DNA: TGTGCCAGCAGCCAAGATAGTGACAGGGTGATCTACGAGCAGTACTTC

J: TRBJ1-5
D: TRBD1
V: TRBV15
size: .
CDR3: CATSRARTGRGQPQHF
DNA: TGTGCCACCAGCAGAGCCCGGACAGGGAGGGGTCAGCCCCAGCATTTT

J: TRBJ1-6
D: .
V: TRBV7-9
size: .
CDR3: CASSPQGAWIHNPNSPLHF
DNA: TGTGCCAGCAGCCCTCAGGGCGCGTGGATCCACAACCCAAATTCACCCCTCCACTTT

J: TRBJ1-5
D: .
V: TRBV10-1
size: few
CDR3: CASSETMDQPQHF
DNA: TGCGCCAGCAGCGAAACAATGGATCAGCCCCAGCATTTT

J: TRBJ2-5
D: TRBD1
V: TRBV20-1
size: .
CDR3: CSASVLGDRGPLVETQYF
DNA: TGCAGTGCTAGTGTTCTTGGGGACAGGGGACCTCTGGTTGAGACCCAGTACTTC

J: TRBJ1-2
D: .
V: TRBV19
size: few
CDR3: CASSIQRVRANYGYTF
DNA: TGTGCCAGTAGTATTCAAAGGGTCAGGGCTAACTATGGCTACACCTTC

J: TRBJ2-1
D: .
V: TRBV28
size: .
CDR3: CASSPSTRPGVNEQFF
DNA: TGTGCCAGCAGTCCCTCGACTCGACCGGGGGTCAATGAGCAGTTCTTC

J: TRBJ1-5
D: .
V: TRBV28
size: .
CDR3: CASSSAKRQPQHF
DNA: TGTGCCAGCAGTTCCGCTAAACGGCAGCCCCAGCATTTT

J: TRBJ1-1
D: .
V: TRBV27
size: many
CDR3: CASSLSRGNTEAFF
DNA: TGTGCCAGCAGCTTGAGTCGGGGGAACACTGAAGCTTTCTTT

J: TRBJ2-7
D: .
V: TRBV7-9
size: few
CDR3: CASSLASVIDYEQYF
DNA: TGTGCCAGCAGCTTAGCTTCGGTTATCGACTACGAGCAGTACTTC

J: TRBJ2-3
D: .
V: TRBV6-2/TRBV6-3
size: .
CDR3: CASSPTTLVLYTQYF
DNA: TGTGCCAGCAGCCCGACTACCCTGGTTCTATATACGCAGTATTTT

J: TRBJ2-3
D: TRBD2
V: TRBV6-6
size: .
CDR3: CASRQGLAGVDTQYF
DNA: TGTGCCAGCAGACAAGGACTAGCGGGAGTTGATACGCAGTATTTT

J: TRBJ2-7
D: .
V: TRBV6-2/TRBV6-3
size: .
CDR3: CASSLLGGVSEQYF
DNA: TGTGCCAGCAGCCTCCTAGGGGGTGTCAGCGAGCAGTACTTC

J: TRBJ2-2
D: .
V: TRBV7-9
size: few
CDR3: CASSLVSADTGELFF
DNA: TGTGCCAGCAGCTTAGTTTCGGCAGACACCGGGGAGCTGTTTTTT

J: TRBJ2-5
D: .
V: TRBV28
size: few
CDR3: CASSRAGARQETQYF
DNA: TGTGCCAGCAGCCGAGCCGGCGCGCGACAAGAGACCCAGTACTTC

J: TRBJ1-4
D: TRBD1
V: TRBV6-5
size: many
CDR3: CASSYSVAQGVQKLFF
DNA: TGTGCCAGCAGTTACTCCGTCGCTCAGGGGGTCCAAAAACTGTTTTTT

J: TRBJ2-5
D: .
V: TRBV9
size: .
CDR3: CASSVNSGTPLGETQYF
DNA: TGTGCCAGCAGCGTAAACTCGGGGACACCCCTTGGGGAGACCCAGTACTTC

J: TRBJ2-3
D: .
V: TRBV2
size: .
CDR3: CASRDTDTQYF
DNA: TGTGCCAGCAGAGACACAGATACGCAGTATTTT

J: TRBJ2-7
D: .
V: TRBV3-1
size: few
CDR3: CASSQGLQLYEQYF
DNA: TGTGCCAGCAGCCAAGGATTACAGCTTTACGAGCAGTACTTC

J: TRBJ2-2
D: .
V: TRBV6-6
size: few
CDR3: CASLRTATNTGELFF
DNA: TGTGCCAGCCTCCGGACAGCCACGAACACCGGGGAGCTGTTTTTT

J: TRBJ2-3
D: .
V: TRBV6-5
size: .
CDR3: CASSRDSLDTQYF
DNA: TGTGCCAGCAGTCGGGACTCCTTGGACACGCAGTATTTT

J: TRBJ2-7
D: TRBD1
V: TRBV4-3
size: .
CDR3: CASSKDRGNYEQYF
DNA: TGCGCCAGCAGCAAGGACAGGGGGAACTACGAGCAGTACTTC

J: TRBJ1-3
D: TRBD1
V: TRBV7-2
size: .
CDR3: CASSLIGTGGASSGNTIYF
DNA: TGTGCCAGCAGCTTAATCGGGACAGGGGGTGCCAGCTCTGGAAACACCATATATTTT

J: TRBJ2-3
D: .
V: TRBV7-8
size: .
CDR3: CGTKEGGITDTQYF
DNA: TGTGGCACCAAAGAGGGCGGTATCACAGATACGCAGTATTTT

J: TRBJ1-5
D: TRBD1
V: TRBV29-1
size: few
CDR3: CSVENRTGAGSNQPQHF
DNA: TGCAGCGTTGAAAACCGGACAGGGGCCGGTAGCAATCAGCCCCAGCATTTT

J: TRBJ2-7
D: .
V: TRBV6-6
size: .
CDR3: CASSYTDLPPGYEQYF
DNA: TGTGCCAGCAGTTACACTGACCTTCCCCCTGGCTACGAGCAGTACTTC

J: TRBJ2-5
D: .
V: TRBV29-1
size: .
CDR3: CSVQKGAGNEQYF
DNA: TGCAGCGTCCAAAAGGGGGCGGGAAATGAGCAGTACTTC